This T cell receptor beta chain emerged from a study of blood T cell repertoires in COVID-19 (TCRdb year 2020). Regarding the research as a whole: Samples from collaborators originated in the United States, Italy and Spain and spanned both the acute and convalescent phases of COVID-19. The material from the prospective study consisted of cDNA or gDNA derived from T cells, B-cell-depleted T cells, or PBMCs. Subjects who had been exposed to COVID-19, were actively infected with it, or had recovered from it provided the deeply sampled blood TCRbeta repertoires that made up the dataset. The repertoires were released in a freely available public database meant as a resource for research on the immune response to SARS-CoV-2. Samples came from the ongoing ImmuneRACE study (first 160 participants) plus 1,254 subjects from 6 global collaborators. Sample metadata almost always included a de-identified subject ID, COVID-19 status, age in years and sex. Where available, HLA class I and class II types were obtained from metadata supplied by the sample provider rather than from assay-based typing.

One collaborating source in Seattle enrolled patients during active infection and followed them longitudinally through the course of disease. The collaborating institutions used their own protocols to collect whole blood in K2EDTA tubes. Collaborator samples were shipped for TCRbeta analysis as frozen whole blood, isolated PBMCs, or DNA extracted from either sample type. Overall study outcomes, separate from this receptor: The quantity of clinical and demographic metadata differed by source and by participant and was supplied without curation.

With regard to this clone: No cognate antigen has been identified for it. Mismatch with germline at one junction end may stem from a read error.

Measured from the cysteine to the phenylalanine, the CDR3 is 11 residues long. The entry retains the CDR3 DNA only, 33 bases that are in frame from base 1. Reading the germline V gene gives CDR1 MDHEN and CDR2 SYDVKM. TCRbeta CDR3 regions were amplified from genomic DNA using the immunoSEQ Assay, a bias-controlled multiplex PCR. Per the authors' processing: The number of nucleated cells in each sample was estimated by amplification of reference gene primers within the assay. Sequence reads were collapsed and filtered to measure the absolute abundance of every unique TCRbeta CDR3 rearrangement. For each sample, productive Simpson clonality was calculated as the square root of Simpson's diversity index across productive rearrangements. The table comes from immuneACCESS by way of TCRdb, which keeps in-frame sequences with V and J called. Part of the clones is missing from these tables; in studies checked, under half for an unresolved V gene and the rest for unknown reasons. D and trimming were read from the DNA, whereas the V and J calls and clone size are those reported in that table. Counted in this sample were 150,000 or so clones; approximately 85% of them appeared once. The ten largest make up 0.63% of the sample.

Sequences were obtained from peripheral blood. The TCR was taken from a man aged 60 to 75 with COVID-19, enrolled during active disease. Recombination connected TRBV28 to TRBJ2-3; 8 junctional bases match TRBD2. In nucleotides, the sequence is TGTGCCAGCAGTTTAGGATGGACTAGCAACTTT. It translates to CASSLGWTSNF.